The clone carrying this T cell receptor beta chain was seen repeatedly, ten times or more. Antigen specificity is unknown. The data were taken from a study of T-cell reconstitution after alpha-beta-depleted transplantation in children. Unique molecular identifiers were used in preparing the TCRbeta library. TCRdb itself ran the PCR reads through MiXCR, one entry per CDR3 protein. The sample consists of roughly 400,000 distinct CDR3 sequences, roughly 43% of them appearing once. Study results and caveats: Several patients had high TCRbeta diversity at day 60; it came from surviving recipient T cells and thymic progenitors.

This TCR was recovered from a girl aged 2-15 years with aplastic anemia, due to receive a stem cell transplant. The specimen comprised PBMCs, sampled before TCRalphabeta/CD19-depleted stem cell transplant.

The CDR3, as DNA: TGTGCCAGCTCACCACCGCGTCCCCTCAATGAGCAGTTCTTC. It is translated as CASSPPRPLNEQFF. The chain is built from TRBV18 and TRBJ2-1; no clear D gene. Germline V gene lookup returns CDR1 KGHSH and CDR2 LQKENI. The CDR3 has 14 residues. Trimming took off 0 bases at V and 6 bases at J, with 9 bases between the two ends. Full variable domain (remainder filled in from reference TRBV18 and TRBJ2-1): NAGVMQNPRHLVRRRGQEARLRCSPMKGHSHVYWYRQLPEEGLKFMVYLQKENIIDESGMPKERFSAEFPKEGPSILRIQQVVRGDSAAYFCASSPPRPLNEQFFGPGTRLTVL.